The T cell receptor beta chain described here comes from a study of T cells in localized non-small cell lung cancer. This CDR3 region has 15 residues. Germline values: CDR1 MDHEN, CDR2 SYDVKM. The junction had 12 bases not matched to a gene; V was cut back by 10 bases and J by 4 bases. Only in-frame clones appear in the TCRdb table, and some are missing; sequencing was by immunoSEQ multiplex PCR. Of 45,000 to 65,000 clones in the sample, around 90% were seen once. Comments on this clone: Antigen specificity is unknown.

Study findings and constraints: Uninvolved adjacent lung showed peak T cell clonality, exceeding tumor. Density of T cells in blood, when higher, went with longer overall survival. Turning up in adjacent lung were a median roughly 50 of the top 100 tumor clones. A single tumor region was sequenced, leaving heterogeneity possible.

The sequencing here drew on peripheral blood, taken before any cancer treatment. This receptor was identified in a man aged 40 to 69 with stage I squamous cell lung carcinoma. The chain combines TRBV28 with TRBJ1-4, with TRBD1 matching 7 bases. CDR3 region: CATLGAQGINEKLFF. The DNA for the CDR3 is TGTGCCACCCTGGGGGCACAGGGGATTAATGAAAAACTGTTTTTT.